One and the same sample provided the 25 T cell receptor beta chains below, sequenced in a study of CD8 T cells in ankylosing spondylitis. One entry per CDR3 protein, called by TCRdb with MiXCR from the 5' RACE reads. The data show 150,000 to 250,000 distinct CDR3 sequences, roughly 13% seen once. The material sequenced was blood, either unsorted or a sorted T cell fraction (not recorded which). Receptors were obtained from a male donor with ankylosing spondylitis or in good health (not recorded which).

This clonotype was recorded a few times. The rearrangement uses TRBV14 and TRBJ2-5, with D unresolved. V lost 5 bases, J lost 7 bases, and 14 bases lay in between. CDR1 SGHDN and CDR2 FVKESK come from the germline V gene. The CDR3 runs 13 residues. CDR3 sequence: CASSYQESGTQYF. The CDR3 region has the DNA TGTGCCAGCAGCTACCAAGAGTCAGGGACCCAGTACTTC.

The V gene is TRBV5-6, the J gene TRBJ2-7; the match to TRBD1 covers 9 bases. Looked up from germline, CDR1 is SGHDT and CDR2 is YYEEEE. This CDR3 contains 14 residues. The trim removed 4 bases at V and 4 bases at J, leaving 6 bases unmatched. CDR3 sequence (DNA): TGTGCCAGCAGCCTGGACAGGGGTTCGTACGAGCAGTACTTC. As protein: CASSLDRGSYEQYF.

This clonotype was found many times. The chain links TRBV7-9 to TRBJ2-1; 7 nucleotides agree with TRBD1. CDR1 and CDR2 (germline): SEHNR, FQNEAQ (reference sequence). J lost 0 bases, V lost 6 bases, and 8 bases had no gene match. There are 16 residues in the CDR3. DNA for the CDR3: TGTGCCAGCAGATCCAGCCGGGACAGCTCCTACAATGAGCAGTTCTTC. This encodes CASRSSRDSSYNEQFF.

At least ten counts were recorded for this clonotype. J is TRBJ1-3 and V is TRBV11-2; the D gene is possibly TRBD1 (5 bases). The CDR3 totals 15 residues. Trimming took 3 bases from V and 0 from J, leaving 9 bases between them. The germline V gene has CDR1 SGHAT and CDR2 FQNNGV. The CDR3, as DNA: TGTGCCAGCAGCTTTATGGGGCTCTCTGGAAACACCATATATTTT. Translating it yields CASSFMGLSGNTIYF. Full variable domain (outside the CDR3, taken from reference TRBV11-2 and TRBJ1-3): EAGVAQSPRYKIIEKRQSVAFWCNPISGHATLYWYQQILGQGPKLLIQFQNNGVVDDSQLPKDRFSAERLKGVDSTLKIQPAKLEDSAVYLCASSFMGLSGNTIYFGEGSWLTVV.

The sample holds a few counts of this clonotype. The CDR3 here is CASSYPEAAETQYF. CDR3 DNA: TGTGCCAGCAGTTACCCCGAGGCGGCGGAGACCCAGTACTTC. This chain joins TRBV6-5 and TRBJ2-5, with no clear D. V was trimmed by 2 bases and J by 5 bases, leaving 12 bases between them. This CDR3 has 14 residues. The germline V gene encodes CDR1 MNHEY and CDR2 SVGAGI.

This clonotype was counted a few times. CDR3 sequence: CASSVAIAGWADTQYF. The CDR3 region has the DNA TGTGCCAGCAGCGTAGCCATAGCGGGGTGGGCCGATACGCAGTATTTT. The V and J genes are TRBV9 and TRBJ2-3; 8 bases are shared with TRBD2. Trimming at V came to 0 bases and at J to 6 bases, leaving 9 bases not matched to a gene. CDR3 size: 16 residues. Germline loops: CDR1 SGDLS, CDR2 YYNGEE.

The CDR3: CASRVAGVMTDTQYF. The CDR3 DNA follows: TGTGCCAGCAGGGTAGCGGGAGTAATGACAGATACGCAGTATTTT. This chain links TRBV7-9 with TRBJ2-3; 9 bases line up with TRBD2. Looked up from germline, CDR1 is SEHNR and CDR2 is FQNEAQ (reference sequence). This CDR3 region has 15 residues. J lost 3 bases, V lost 6 bases, and 7 bases had no gene match.

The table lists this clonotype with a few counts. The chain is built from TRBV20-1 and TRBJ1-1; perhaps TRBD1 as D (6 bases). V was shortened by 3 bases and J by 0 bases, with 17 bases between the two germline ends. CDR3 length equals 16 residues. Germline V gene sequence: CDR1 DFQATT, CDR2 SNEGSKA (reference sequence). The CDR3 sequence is CSARGATGRMNTEAFF. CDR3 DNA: TGCAGTGCTAGGGGGGCGACAGGCCGGATGAACACTGAAGCTTTCTTT.

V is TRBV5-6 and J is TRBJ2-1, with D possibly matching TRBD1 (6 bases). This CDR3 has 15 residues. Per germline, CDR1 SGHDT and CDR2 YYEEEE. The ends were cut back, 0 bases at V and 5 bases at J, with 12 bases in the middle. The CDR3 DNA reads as TGTGCCAGCAGCTTGGTGCAGGGGAACCACAATGAGCAGTTCTTC. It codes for CASSLVQGNHNEQFF.

This CDR3 is CASSQGETSGTYEQYF. The CDR3 nucleotides are TGCGCCAGCAGCCAAGGTGAGACTAGCGGGACCTACGAGCAGTACTTC. This chain joins TRBV4-1 and TRBJ2-7, with 11 positions matching TRBD2. This CDR3 comprises 16 residues. The J segment lost 2 bases and the V segment lost 1 base, leaving 4 bases of the junction unmatched. Germline CDR1 MGHRA, CDR2 YSYEKL.

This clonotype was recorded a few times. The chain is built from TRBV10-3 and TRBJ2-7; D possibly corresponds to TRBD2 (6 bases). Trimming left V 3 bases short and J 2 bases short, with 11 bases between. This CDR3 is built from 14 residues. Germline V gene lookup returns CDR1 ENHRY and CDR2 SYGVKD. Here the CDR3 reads CAISEGGAAYEQYF. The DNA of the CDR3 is TGTGCCATCAGTGAAGGAGGGGCGGCCTACGAGCAGTACTTC.

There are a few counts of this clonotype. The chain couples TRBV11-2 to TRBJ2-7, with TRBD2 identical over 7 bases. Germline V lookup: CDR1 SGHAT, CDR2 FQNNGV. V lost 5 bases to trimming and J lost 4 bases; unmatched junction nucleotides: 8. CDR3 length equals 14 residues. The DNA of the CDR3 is TGTGCCAGCAGCCCCACCCCAGCGGGGTACGAGCAGTACTTC. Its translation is CASSPTPAGYEQYF.

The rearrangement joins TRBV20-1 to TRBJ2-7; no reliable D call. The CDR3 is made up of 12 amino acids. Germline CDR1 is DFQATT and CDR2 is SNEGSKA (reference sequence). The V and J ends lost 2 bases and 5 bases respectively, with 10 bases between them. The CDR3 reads CSARWVGNEQYF. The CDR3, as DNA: TGCAGTGCTAGATGGGTGGGGAACGAGCAGTACTTC.

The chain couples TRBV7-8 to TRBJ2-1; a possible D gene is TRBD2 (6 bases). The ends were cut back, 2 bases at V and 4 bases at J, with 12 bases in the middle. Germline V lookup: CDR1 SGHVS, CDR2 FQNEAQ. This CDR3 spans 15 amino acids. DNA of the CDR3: TGTGCCAGCAGCTTAACGGGGGTCGGGTACAATGAGCAGTTCTTC. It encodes CASSLTGVGYNEQFF.

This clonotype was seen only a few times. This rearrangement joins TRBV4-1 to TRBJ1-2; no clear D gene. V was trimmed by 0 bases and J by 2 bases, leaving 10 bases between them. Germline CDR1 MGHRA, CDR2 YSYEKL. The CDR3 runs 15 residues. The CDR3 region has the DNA TGCGCCAGCAGCCAAGATCGGGGAGGGAACTATGGCTACACCTTC. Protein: CASSQDRGGNYGYTF.

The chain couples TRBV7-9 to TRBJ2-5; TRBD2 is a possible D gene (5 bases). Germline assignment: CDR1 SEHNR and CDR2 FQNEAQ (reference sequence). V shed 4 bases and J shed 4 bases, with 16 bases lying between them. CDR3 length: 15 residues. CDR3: CASSSNRERAETQYF. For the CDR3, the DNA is TGTGCCAGCAGCTCAAACCGAGAGAGGGCAGAGACCCAGTACTTC.

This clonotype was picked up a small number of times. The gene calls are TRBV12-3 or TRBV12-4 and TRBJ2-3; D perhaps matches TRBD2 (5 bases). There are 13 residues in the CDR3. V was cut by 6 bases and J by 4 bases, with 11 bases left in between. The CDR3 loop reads CASSGVVADTQYF. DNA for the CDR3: TGTGCCAGCAGCGGGGTAGTAGCAGATACGCAGTATTTT.

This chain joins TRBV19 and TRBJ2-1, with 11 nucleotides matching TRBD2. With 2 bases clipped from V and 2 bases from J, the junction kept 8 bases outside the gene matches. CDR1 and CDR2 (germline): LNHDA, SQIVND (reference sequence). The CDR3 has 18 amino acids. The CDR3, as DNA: TGTGCCAGTAGTATACTCCGGACTAGCGGGCAAGCCTACAATGAGCAGTTCTTC. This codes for CASSILRTSGQAYNEQFF.

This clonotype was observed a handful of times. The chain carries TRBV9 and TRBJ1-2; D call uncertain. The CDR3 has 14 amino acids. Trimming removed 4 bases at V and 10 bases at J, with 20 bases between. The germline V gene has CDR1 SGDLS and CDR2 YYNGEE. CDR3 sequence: CASSLTGLSNDYTF. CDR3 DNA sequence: TGTGCCAGCAGCCTTACTGGACTGAGTAACGACTACACCTTC.

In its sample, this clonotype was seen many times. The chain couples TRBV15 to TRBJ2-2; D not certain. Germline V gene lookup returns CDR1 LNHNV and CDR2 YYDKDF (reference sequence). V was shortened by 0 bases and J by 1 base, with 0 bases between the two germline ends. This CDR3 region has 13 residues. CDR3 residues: CATSRENTGELFF. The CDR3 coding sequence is TGTGCCACCAGCAGAGAGAACACCGGGGAGCTGTTTTTT.

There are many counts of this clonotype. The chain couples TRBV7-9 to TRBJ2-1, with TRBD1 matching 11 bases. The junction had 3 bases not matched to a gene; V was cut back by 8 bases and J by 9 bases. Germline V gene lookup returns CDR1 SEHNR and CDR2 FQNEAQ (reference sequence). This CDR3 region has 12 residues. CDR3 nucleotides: TGTGCCAGCGGGACAGGGGGGTCTGAGCAGTTCTTC. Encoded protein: CASGTGGSEQFF.

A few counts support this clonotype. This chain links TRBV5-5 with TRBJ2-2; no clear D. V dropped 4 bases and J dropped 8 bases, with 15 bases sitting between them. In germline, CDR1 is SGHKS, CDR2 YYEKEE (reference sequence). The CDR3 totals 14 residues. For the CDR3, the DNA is TGTGCCAGCAGCCTAGGATTTCTGCTGGGGGAGCTGTTTTTT. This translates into CASSLGFLLGELFF.

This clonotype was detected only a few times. The CDR3 coding sequence is TGCAGCGTCGACATCTCCTACAATGAGCAGTTCTTC. This gives the protein CSVDISYNEQFF. The chain couples TRBV29-1 to TRBJ2-1; the D is unclear. V lost 6 bases to trimming and J lost 0 bases, with 6 bases between them. This CDR3 region has 12 residues. Germline CDR1 SQVTM, CDR2 ANQGSEA.

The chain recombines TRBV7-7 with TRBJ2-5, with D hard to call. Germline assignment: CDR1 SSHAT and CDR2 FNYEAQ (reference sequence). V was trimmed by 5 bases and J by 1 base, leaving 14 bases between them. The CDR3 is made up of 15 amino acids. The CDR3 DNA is TGTGCCAGCAGCGAAGGTCTGGCTCCCCAAGAGACCCAGTACTTC. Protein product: CASSEGLAPQETQYF.

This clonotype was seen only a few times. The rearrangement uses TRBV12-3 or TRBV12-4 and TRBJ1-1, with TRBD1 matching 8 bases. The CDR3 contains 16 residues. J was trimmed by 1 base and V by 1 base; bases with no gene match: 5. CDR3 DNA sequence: TGTGCCAGCAGTTTAGGTCCCGGGACAGGGAACACTGAAGCTTTCTTT. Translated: CASSLGPGTGNTEAFF.